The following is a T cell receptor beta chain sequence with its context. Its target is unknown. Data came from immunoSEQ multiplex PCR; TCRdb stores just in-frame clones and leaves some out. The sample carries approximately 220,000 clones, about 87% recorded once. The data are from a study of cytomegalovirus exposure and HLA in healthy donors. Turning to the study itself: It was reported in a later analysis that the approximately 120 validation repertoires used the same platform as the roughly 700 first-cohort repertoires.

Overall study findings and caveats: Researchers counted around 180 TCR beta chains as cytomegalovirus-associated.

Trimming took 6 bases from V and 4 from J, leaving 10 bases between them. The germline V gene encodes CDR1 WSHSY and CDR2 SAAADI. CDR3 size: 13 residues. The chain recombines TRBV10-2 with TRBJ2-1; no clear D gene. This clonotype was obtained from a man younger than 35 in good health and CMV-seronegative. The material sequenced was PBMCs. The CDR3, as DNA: TGCGCCAGCAGCGGTCCAGGTTACAATGAGCAGTTCTTC. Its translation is CASSGPGYNEQFF.